The sequence of this T cell receptor (beta chain) was determined in a study of T-cell memory formation after mild COVID-19. Overall study context: In these data, TCR clusters were largely donor specific. Study-level points and caveats: Clones that got smaller from day 15 to 85 had even CD4/CD8, while clones growing later tipped toward CD4+. Certain responding clones were present in pre-infection memory, suggesting participation of cross-reactive memory.

This clonotype was found a few times. The target antigen is unknown. The authors produced TCR alpha and TCR beta cDNA libraries with sample barcodes and UMIs by 5'RACE using constant-segment primers. Via MiXCR, TCRdb re-called the 5' RACE reads, giving one row per CDR3 protein. The sample has a few hundred thousand distinct CDR3 sequences, 15% to 20% seen once. The CDR3 loop spans 18 amino acids. Germline loops: CDR1 LGHNA, CDR2 YNFKEQ. V lost 0 bases, J lost 7 bases, and 8 bases stayed unmatched. The clonotype was recovered from a man aged 18 to 30 who had mild COVID-19 (a few samples of this study predate the infection). Cell type and time point are not known. The sample consisted of PBMCs or a T cell subset sorted from them (not recorded which). This chain joins TRBV4-2 and TRBJ1-6, with 11 bases that match TRBD1. CDR3 sequence reads: CASSQEGQGVSGNSPLHF. CDR3 coding DNA: TGTGCCAGCAGCCAAGAGGGACAGGGGGTTTCGGGGAATTCACCCCTCCACTTT.